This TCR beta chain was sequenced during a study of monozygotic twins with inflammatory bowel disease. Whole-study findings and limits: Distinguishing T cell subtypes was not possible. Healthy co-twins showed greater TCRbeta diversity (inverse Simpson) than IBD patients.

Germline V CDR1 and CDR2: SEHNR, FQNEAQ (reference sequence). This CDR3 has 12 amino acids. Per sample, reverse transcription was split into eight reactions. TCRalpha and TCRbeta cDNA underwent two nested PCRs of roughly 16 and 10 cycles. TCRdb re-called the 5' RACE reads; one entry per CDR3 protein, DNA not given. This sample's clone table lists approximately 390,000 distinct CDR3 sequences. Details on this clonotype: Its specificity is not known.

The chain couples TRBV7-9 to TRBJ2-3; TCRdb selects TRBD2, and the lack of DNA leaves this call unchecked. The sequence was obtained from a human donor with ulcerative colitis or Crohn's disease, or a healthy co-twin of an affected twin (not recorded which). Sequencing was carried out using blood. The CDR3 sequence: CASSFSGNTQYF.